A single sample is the source of the 25 T cell receptor beta chains below, sequenced in a study of T cells in localized non-small cell lung cancer. Here immunoSEQ multiplex PCR was the method, and the copy in TCRdb shows in-frame clones only, minus some. Of tens of thousands of clones in the sample, roughly four fifths were seen once. This specimen consisted of peripheral blood, obtained before any cancer treatment. The receptors derive from a female donor older than 55 with stage I lung adenocarcinoma.

CDR3: CASSPGTSGRDEQFF. The DNA for the CDR3 is TGTGCCAGCAGCCCCGGGACTAGCGGGAGGGATGAGCAGTTCTTC. The rearrangement links TRBV9 to TRBJ2-1; 16 nucleotides agree with TRBD2. CDR3 length: 15 amino acids. CDR1 and CDR2 (germline): SGDLS, YYNGEE. V was pared by 4 bases and J by 8 bases, with 3 bases of the junction left unmatched.

This rearrangement joins TRBV5-1 to TRBJ1-5; D is uncertain. Germline V gives CDR1 SGHRS, CDR2 YFSETQ. The V and J ends lost 0 bases and 6 bases respectively, with 13 bases between them. The CDR3 contains 15 residues. CDR3 sequence reads: CASSLDGRGSQPQHF. The CDR3 coding sequence is TGCGCCAGCAGCTTGGATGGCCGTGGCAGTCAGCCCCAGCATTTT.

The V gene is TRBV18, the J gene TRBJ1-1; D unresolved. The germline V and J ends were trimmed by 4 bases and 3 bases, with 6 bases remaining between them. This CDR3 spans 12 amino acids. In germline, CDR1 is KGHSH, CDR2 LQKENI. CDR3 bases: TGTGCCAGCTCACTGAGGGACACTGAAGCTTTCTTT. Translation: CASSLRDTEAFF.

The rearrangement links TRBV4-1 to TRBJ2-5; TRBD1 is a possible D gene (6 bases). Between the trimmed V and J ends, which lost 0 bases and 2 bases, there was a span of 13 bases. Germline-derived CDR1 and CDR2 are MGHRA and YSYEKL. The CDR3 contains 16 residues. The CDR3 DNA follows: TGCGCCAGCAGCCAAGATCGGGGCAGGGGACAAGAGACCCAGTACTTC. Encoded protein: CASSQDRGRGQETQYF.

CDR3 protein: CASSEETVYSNQPQHF. The CDR3 DNA reads TGTGCCAGCAGTGAAGAGACGGTGTATAGCAATCAGCCCCAGCATTTT. V is TRBV2 and J is TRBJ1-5, with D unresolved. The CDR3 spans 16 residues. V lost 1 base and J lost 0, with 10 bases in between. Germline-derived CDR1 and CDR2 are SNHLY and FYNNEI.

The chain has TRBV4-1 and TRBJ2-5; D is possibly TRBD2 (6 bases). The CDR3 loop spans 14 amino acids. Between the trimmed V and J ends, which lost 4 bases and 4 bases, there was a span of 13 bases. Germline CDR1 MGHRA, CDR2 YSYEKL. The CDR3 sequence: CASSPRSGVETQYF. DNA for the CDR3: TGCGCCAGCAGCCCCCGCTCGGGGGTAGAGACCCAGTACTTC.

J is TRBJ2-2 and V is TRBV5-8, with D perhaps TRBD1 (6 bases). Germline CDR1 reads SGHTS; CDR2 reads YDEGEE. Trimming shortened V by 6 bases and J by 0 bases, and 18 bases separated the two germline ends. The CDR3 extends over 17 amino acids. The DNA for the CDR3 is TGTGCCAGCATCCTAGGAGGACAGTCTACGAACACCGGGGAGCTGTTTTTT. It encodes CASILGGQSTNTGELFF.

J is TRBJ2-5 and V is TRBV25-1; no clear D. The germline V gene has CDR1 MGHDK and CDR2 SYGVNS. V lost 3 bases and J lost 5, with 10 bases in between. The CDR3 has 13 residues. CDR3 region: CASSDSLLETQYF. DNA for the CDR3: TGTGCCAGCAGTGACAGCCTTCTTGAGACCCAGTACTTC.

The gene calls are TRBV7-3 and TRBJ2-3; D remains unclear. The CDR3 runs to 13 residues. Looked up from germline, CDR1 is SGHTA and CDR2 is FQGTGA. With 3 bases removed from V and 4 bases from J, the gap between germline ends came to 8 bases. CDR3 residues: CASSFVLSDTQYF. The CDR3 nucleotides read TGTGCCAGCAGCTTTGTCCTCTCAGATACGCAGTATTTT.

Only one count was recorded for this clone. The chain joins TRBV9 to TRBJ2-7; 10 bases line up with TRBD2. The CDR3 sequence is 14 residues long. V lost 4 bases, J lost 1 base, and 2 bases stayed unmatched. Germline lookup yields CDR1 SGDLS and CDR2 YYNGEE. The CDR3 is CASSPSGSSYEQYF. DNA for the CDR3: TGTGCCAGCAGCCCTAGCGGGAGTTCCTACGAGCAGTACTTC.

This clone was counted a single time. Written as DNA, the CDR3 is TGTGCCAGCACCCTTAGAGGCGGCCAGGTCAACACCGGGGAGCTGTTTTTT. Protein: CASTLRGGQVNTGELFF. The chain links TRBV11-2 to TRBJ2-2; D is unclear. Germline CDR1 and CDR2: SGHAT and FQNNGV. Trimming removed 7 bases from V and 2 bases from J, with 20 bases in between. There are 17 residues in the CDR3. The variable domain in full, completed from reference TRBV11-2 and TRBJ2-2, reads EAGVAQSPRYKIIEKRQSVAFWCNPISGHATLYWYQQILGQGPKLLIQFQNNGVVDDSQLPKDRFSAERLKGVDSTLKIQPAKLEDSAVYLCASTLRGGQVNTGELFFGEGSRLTVL.

The rearrangement joins TRBV11-2 to TRBJ1-5; D is possibly TRBD1 (5 bases). Germline-derived CDR1 and CDR2 are SGHAT and FQNNGV. Trimming took 1 base from V and 4 from J, leaving 11 bases between them. The CDR3 spans 15 residues. The CDR3 spells CASSLGAGGNQPQHF. The CDR3 DNA sequence: TGTGCCAGCAGCTTAGGGGCGGGGGGGAATCAGCCCCAGCATTTT.

The V and J genes are TRBV6-5 and TRBJ1-1; 10 nucleotides agree with TRBD1. CDR1 is MNHEY and CDR2 is SVGAGI in the germline V gene. Trimming took 6 bases from V and 1 from J; bases not matched to a gene: 2. The CDR3 covers 14 residues. The CDR3 region has the DNA TGTGCCAGCAGGAGACAGGGGGCGAACACTGAAGCTTTCTTT. It encodes CASRRQGANTEAFF.

V is TRBV5-1 and J is TRBJ2-7; D gene ambiguous. Germline assignment: CDR1 SGHRS and CDR2 YFSETQ. Trimming stripped 6 bases from V and 2 bases from J, with 15 bases between. The CDR3 runs to 14 residues. The CDR3 DNA is TGCGCCAGCAAAGCTTGGACGGCCACCTACGAGCAGTACTTC. Translation: CASKAWTATYEQYF. Together with reference TRBV5-1 and TRBJ2-7, the CDR3 gives the full variable domain: KAGVTQTPRYLIKTRGQQVTLSCSPISGHRSVSWYQQTPGQGLQFLFEYFSETQRNKGNFPGRFSGRQFSNSRSEMNVSTLELGDSALYLCASKAWTATYEQYFGPGTRLTVT.

The chain is built from TRBV6-5 and TRBJ1-4; 8 positions match TRBD1. The ends lost 0 bases at V and 8 bases at J; junction bases unmatched: 8. The CDR3 runs 16 residues. Germline lookup yields CDR1 MNHEY and CDR2 SVGAGI. The CDR3 coding sequence is TGTGCCAGCAGTTACTCGACAGGGGTTGGGGGCGAAAAACTGTTTTTT. Translated: CASSYSTGVGGEKLFF.

CDR3 sequence (DNA): TGTGCCAGCAGCTTAATTCCAGGGGGAGGCTACACCTTC. This translates into CASSLIPGGGYTF. The rearrangement uses TRBV7-3 and TRBJ1-2; TRBD1 agrees at 7 bases. CDR3 length: 13 amino acids. The ends lost 1 base at V and 8 bases at J; junction bases unmatched: 4. Per germline, CDR1 SGHTA and CDR2 FQGTGA.

The chain recombines TRBV18 with TRBJ1-2; the match to TRBD1 covers 8 bases. Unmatched junction bases numbered 4, after V lost 5 bases and J lost 2 bases. There are 14 residues in the CDR3. Germline V gene data show CDR1 as KGHSH and CDR2 as LQKENI. The CDR3 coding sequence is TGTGCCAGCTCAATGGACAGGGAAAACTATGGCTACACCTTC. As protein: CASSMDRENYGYTF.

The chain is built from TRBV5-8 and TRBJ1-1, with D perhaps matching TRBD1 (5 bases). This CDR3 is 15 amino acids long. Per the germline V gene, CDR1 is SGHTS and CDR2 is YDEGEE. Trimming took off 4 bases at V and 3 bases at J, with 16 bases between the two ends. The CDR3 DNA is TGTGCCAGCAGCATTCAGGGTGCGCGGGACACTGAAGCTTTCTTT. Translating gives CASSIQGARDTEAFF.

The chain carries TRBV5-5 and TRBJ2-7; 7 nucleotides align to TRBD1. Trimming cost V 1 base and J 6 bases; bases outside gene matches: 1. Per the germline V gene, CDR1 is SGHKS and CDR2 is YYEKEE (reference sequence). The CDR3 contains 12 residues. The CDR3: CASSLKGAEQYF. The CDR3 region has the DNA TGTGCCAGCAGCTTGAAGGGGGCCGAGCAGTACTTC.

A few counts support this clone. This CDR3 is also generated by other DNA sequences in the sample. The CDR3: CSVEGQGNYGYTF. CDR3 bases: TGCAGCGTTGAGGGACAGGGGAACTATGGCTACACCTTC. The chain uses TRBV29-1 and TRBJ1-2, with 10 bases lining up with TRBD1. This CDR3 is 13 amino acids long. The germline V gene encodes CDR1 SQVTM and CDR2 ANQGSEA. The junction had 0 bases not matched to a gene; V was cut back by 3 bases and J by 2 bases.

The rearrangement uses TRBV6-6 and TRBJ2-7, with 10 positions matching TRBD2. The CDR3 length is 15 residues. V lost 7 bases and J lost 3; bases outside the gene matches: 9. Looked up from germline, CDR1 is MNHNY and CDR2 is SVGAGI (reference sequence). The CDR3 sequence: CASIKGAGGNYEQYF. The CDR3 nucleotides read TGTGCCAGCATCAAGGGAGCGGGAGGGAACTACGAGCAGTACTTC.

The chain links TRBV2 to TRBJ2-1, with 8 bases fitting TRBD1. The ends lost 4 bases at V and 12 bases at J; junction bases unmatched: 14. Germline loops: CDR1 SNHLY, CDR2 FYNNEI. The CDR3 extends over 15 amino acids. CDR3 coding DNA: TGTGCCAGCAGTGGACCCCCGGACAGGGAAGCGCGGCAGTTCTTC. Encoded protein: CASSGPPDREARQFF.

The chain recombines TRBV4-1 with TRBJ2-5, with D hard to call. Looked up from germline, CDR1 is MGHRA and CDR2 is YSYEKL. The V and J ends lost 2 bases and 4 bases respectively, with 20 bases between them. This CDR3 has 17 residues. The CDR3, as DNA: TGCGCCAGCAGCCAAAACACTCAGCCGGCCTACCGAGAGACCCAGTACTTC. It specifies CASSQNTQPAYRETQYF.

The chain is built from TRBV11-2 and TRBJ2-1, with D hard to call. This CDR3 region has 13 residues. CDR1 is SGHAT and CDR2 is FQNNGV in the germline V gene. V was pared by 2 bases and J by 10 bases, with 12 bases between. The CDR3 region is CASSLPPTNEQFF. DNA for the CDR3: TGTGCCAGCAGCTTACCACCAACCAACGAGCAGTTCTTC.

This chain links TRBV28 with TRBJ1-4; D may be TRBD1 (6 bases). The CDR3 has 15 amino acids. CDR1 and CDR2 from the germline V gene are MDHEN and SYDVKM. Trimming removed 5 bases from V and 3 bases from J, with 13 bases in between. The CDR3 here is CASSPRGAPNEKLFF. DNA for the CDR3: TGTGCCAGCAGTCCGCGGGGGGCCCCTAATGAAAAACTGTTTTTT.